This is a list of T cell receptor beta chains from one sample in a study of response to subunit inactivated influenza vaccine. TCRdb analysed the RT-PCR reads with MiXCR anew, one entry per CDR3 protein. There are about 570,000 distinct CDR3 sequences in the sample; about 11% occur only once, and approximately 11% lies in the top ten. This sample also appeared in a second study, on T cells expressing NK-cell markers.

The sequenced sample was PBMCs from blood, obtained on the day of vaccination. Receptor source: a man aged 50 to 59 who received an inactivated influenza vaccine. CDR3s include the opening cysteine and the closing phenylalanine or tryptophan. Each record gives: V gene, J gene, clone size, CDR3 length, D gene, CDR3 protein, CDR3 DNA. A D gene is named only where the DNA matches it firmly. Clone size is given for some rows only: seen once, a few or many times, or a class if the clone is expanded.

TRBV6-2/TRBV6-3	TRBJ2-1	many	16	.	CASSNPGRRFYNEQFF	TGTGCCAGCAGTAACCCGGGACGAAGGTTCTACAATGAGCAGTTCTTC
TRBV12-3/TRBV12-4	TRBJ2-3	few	14	.	CASSLSQEEDTQYF	TGTGCCAGCAGTTTATCCCAGGAGGAGGATACGCAGTATTTT
TRBV3-1	TRBJ2-1	few	16	.	CASSQDRLGAWNEQFF	TGTGCCAGCAGCCAAGATAGGCTAGGCGCTTGGAATGAGCAGTTCTTC
TRBV7-2	TRBJ2-7	.	13	.	CASSRDLAYEQYF	TGCGCCAGCAGCCGGGACTTAGCCTACGAGCAGTACTTC
TRBV5-1	TRBJ2-3	.	15	.	CASSLVGVTPDTQYF	TGCGCCAGCAGCTTGGTAGGGGTGACCCCGGATACGCAGTATTTT
TRBV7-9	TRBJ1-2	.	15	.	CASRPRDGEFYGYTF	TGTGCCAGCCGACCCCGGGACGGAGAATTCTATGGCTACACCTTC
TRBV6-2/TRBV6-3	TRBJ2-3	few	15	.	CASSYSARASDTQYF	TGTGCCAGCAGTTATTCGGCGAGGGCCTCCGATACGCAGTATTTT
TRBV28	TRBJ2-7	.	12	.	CASTSSPYEQYF	TGTGCCAGCACGTCCAGCCCCTACGAGCAGTACTTC
TRBV9	TRBJ2-1	many	15	TRBD2	CASSVRTSGENEQFF	TGTGCCAGCAGCGTAAGGACTAGCGGGGAAAATGAGCAGTTCTTC
TRBV18	TRBJ2-7	.	13	.	CASSPQGGEEQYF	TGTGCCAGCTCACCACAGGGGGGGGAAGAGCAGTACTTC
TRBV28	TRBJ1-2	few	14	.	CASTSGVGRRGYTF	TGTGCCAGCACCTCTGGGGTTGGGCGGAGGGGCTACACCTTC
TRBV20-1	TRBJ2-1	many	12	.	CSASSAYNEQFF	TGCAGTGCTAGTTCGGCCTACAATGAGCAGTTCTTC
TRBV19	TRBJ1-4	.	14	.	CASSIGDLGEKLFF	TGTGCCAGTAGTATTGGGGATCTAGGTGAAAAACTGTTTTTT
TRBV3-1	TRBJ2-7	.	16	.	CASSPSRVVGSYEQYF	TGTGCCAGCAGCCCCTCCCGGGTAGTTGGGTCCTACGAGCAGTACTTC
TRBV18	TRBJ2-5	many	16	TRBD1	CASSRETHRGQETQYF	TGTGCCAGCTCACGCGAGACACACAGGGGTCAAGAGACCCAGTACTTC
TRBV20-1	TRBJ1-2	few	15	TRBD1	CSARDTDRGAYGYTF	TGCAGTGCTAGAGATACCGACAGGGGAGCCTATGGCTACACCTTC
TRBV28	TRBJ2-1	.	20	TRBD1	CASLGYPGQGTPSSYNEQFF	TGTGCCAGTTTGGGGTACCCGGGACAGGGTACTCCAAGCTCCTACAATGAGCAGTTCTTC
TRBV28	TRBJ2-3	many	14	.	CASSFLSGTDTQYF	TGTGCCAGCAGTTTTCTAAGCGGCACAGATACGCAGTATTTT
TRBV3-1	TRBJ2-1	.	15	TRBD2	CASSRGREGPYEQFF	TGTGCCAGCAGCAGAGGGCGGGAGGGCCCATATGAGCAGTTCTTC
TRBV5-1	TRBJ2-1	.	14	TRBD1	CASSFGTGDGEQFF	TGCGCCAGCAGCTTCGGGACAGGGGACGGTGAGCAGTTCTTC
TRBV6-5	TRBJ2-2	.	16	.	CASSYFKLGGTGELFF	TGTGCCAGCAGTTATTTCAAACTTGGGGGCACCGGGGAGCTGTTTTTT
TRBV10-3	TRBJ2-2	few	14	.	CAIQGQSGTGELFF	TGTGCCATCCAAGGACAGTCCGGCACCGGGGAGCTGTTTTTT
TRBV20-1	TRBJ2-1	few	15	TRBD2	CSARTSGFSYNEQFF	TGCAGTGCTAGAACTAGCGGTTTTTCCTACAATGAGCAGTTCTTC
TRBV7-3	TRBJ2-3	few	18	TRBD2	CASSLRPPGLAGEDTQYF	TGTGCCAGCAGCTTAAGACCACCGGGACTAGCGGGAGAGGATACGCAGTATTTT
TRBV30	TRBJ1-1	many	15	.	CAWKRKGGEDTEAFF	TGTGCCTGGAAAAGGAAAGGGGGAGAGGACACTGAAGCTTTCTTT
TRBV12-3/TRBV12-4	TRBJ1-2	.	13	.	CASRFQGGEGYTF	TGTGCCAGCAGGTTTCAGGGAGGAGAAGGCTACACCTTC
TRBV11-2	TRBJ1-5	.	19	.	CASSSPVGQPALSNQPQHF	TGTGCCAGCAGCTCTCCTGTTGGGCAGCCGGCCCTAAGCAATCAGCCCCAGCATTTT
TRBV20-1	TRBJ1-5	few	14	.	CSAPDSIRNQPQHF	TGCAGTGCTCCCGACAGTATCCGTAATCAGCCCCAGCATTTT
TRBV15	TRBJ1-5	few	13	.	CATSRDSDQPQHF	TGTGCCACCAGTCGGGACTCGGATCAGCCCCAGCATTTT
TRBV5-6	TRBJ2-1	.	16	TRBD2	CASSPRLAGADNEQFF	TGTGCCAGCAGCCCCCGACTAGCGGGAGCCGACAATGAGCAGTTCTTC
TRBV11-2	TRBJ2-7	.	16	TRBD2	CASSLEGTSGRDEQYF	TGTGCCAGCAGCTTAGAAGGGACTAGCGGGCGGGACGAGCAGTACTTC
TRBV12-3/TRBV12-4	TRBJ2-7	few	13	TRBD1	CASGTGASYEQYF	TGTGCCAGCGGGACAGGGGCCTCCTACGAGCAGTACTTC
TRBV7-2	TRBJ2-6	.	16	.	CASSLSELSGANVLTF	TGTGCCAGCAGCTTATCTGAGCTCTCTGGGGCCAACGTCCTGACTTTC
TRBV29-1	TRBJ2-1	few	10	.	CSVEYNEQFF	TGCAGCGTTGAATACAATGAGCAGTTCTTC
TRBV9	TRBJ2-3	.	14	.	CASSESGYTDTQYF	TGTGCCAGCAGCGAGAGCGGGTACACAGATACGCAGTATTTT
TRBV20-1	TRBJ2-7	many	14	.	CSASLPVFPYEQYF	TGCAGTGCTAGTCTGCCAGTCTTCCCCTACGAGCAGTACTTC
TRBV5-1	TRBJ1-1	few	15	.	CASSLAGRSGTEAFF	TGCGCCAGCAGCTTGGCGGGACGGAGCGGGACTGAAGCTTTCTTT
TRBV10-3	TRBJ2-2	few	12	.	CAISESAGELFF	TGTGCCATCAGTGAGTCTGCCGGGGAGCTGTTTTTT
TRBV3-1	TRBJ2-2	.	13	.	CASSQTQSGELFF	TGTGCCAGCAGCCAGACCCAGTCCGGGGAGCTGTTTTTT
TRBV20-1	TRBJ2-3	many	17	TRBD2	CSASTDMTSGEADTQYF	TGCAGTGCTTCCACAGACATGACTAGCGGGGAAGCAGATACGCAGTATTTT
TRBV19	TRBJ1-3	.	17	.	CASSIDLSAGSGNTIYF	TGTGCCAGTAGTATTGACCTATCAGCTGGATCTGGAAACACCATATATTTT
TRBV6-1	TRBJ1-2	.	12	.	CASGGGLYGYTF	TGTGCCAGCGGTGGGGGGTTGTACGGCTACACCTTC
TRBV20-1	TRBJ2-7	.	13	.	CSARDGSGVEQYF	TGCAGTGCTAGAGACGGGTCAGGGGTCGAGCAGTACTTC
TRBV5-5	TRBJ1-5	.	16	.	CASSLGPLYSNQPQHF	TGTGCCAGCAGCTTGGGCCCGTTGTATAGCAATCAGCCCCAGCATTTT
TRBV7-8	TRBJ2-5	.	16	.	CASSLVHRVLRETQYF	TGTGCCAGCAGCTTAGTACACAGAGTCCTTAGGGAGACCCAGTACTTC
TRBV28	TRBJ2-7	.	17	TRBD2	CASSSLGVAGVGYEQYF	TGTGCCAGCAGCTCCCTGGGGGTAGCGGGAGTTGGTTACGAGCAGTACTTC
TRBV20-1	TRBJ2-6	few	17	.	CSAPNRVRFSGANVLTF	TGCAGTGCCCCGAATCGGGTGCGGTTCTCTGGGGCCAACGTCCTGACTTTC
TRBV12-3/TRBV12-4	TRBJ2-3	once	14	.	CASRVRRTADTQYF	TGTGCCAGCAGAGTGAGACGGACTGCAGATACGCAGTATTTT
TRBV7-3	TRBJ2-3	few	13	TRBD2	CASTTSGSDTQYF	TGTGCCAGCACGACTAGCGGGAGTGATACGCAGTATTTT
TRBV15	TRBJ2-5	many	15	TRBD2	CATSKGLAGSGTQYF	TGTGCCACCAGCAAGGGACTAGCGGGATCGGGGACCCAGTACTTC
TRBV10-2	TRBJ2-7	few	13	.	CASRSPAPYEQYF	TGCGCCAGCAGATCTCCGGCCCCCTACGAGCAGTACTTC
TRBV4-1	TRBJ1-1	many	14	.	CASSLRTGRTEAFF	TGCGCCAGCAGCCTTAGAACAGGGAGAACTGAAGCTTTCTTT
TRBV10-3	TRBJ2-3	.	14	TRBD2	CAAGRELPTDTQYF	TGTGCCGCGGGGAGGGAGTTACCCACAGATACGCAGTATTTT
TRBV28	TRBJ2-7	.	16	TRBD2	CASSLGLAGGPFEQYF	TGTGCCAGCAGTTTGGGACTAGCGGGAGGGCCGTTCGAGCAGTACTTC
TRBV18	TRBJ2-1	.	16	TRBD2	CASSPPVGRAYNEQFF	TGTGCCAGCTCACCACCGGTCGGGAGGGCCTACAATGAGCAGTTCTTC
TRBV15	TRBJ2-3	.	17	TRBD1	CATSRDWTGGKSDTQYF	TGTGCCACCAGCAGAGATTGGACAGGGGGCAAGTCAGATACGCAGTATTTT
TRBV28	TRBJ2-3	many	14	.	CASSLQGPMDTQYF	TGTGCCAGCAGTTTACAGGGGCCGATGGATACGCAGTATTTT